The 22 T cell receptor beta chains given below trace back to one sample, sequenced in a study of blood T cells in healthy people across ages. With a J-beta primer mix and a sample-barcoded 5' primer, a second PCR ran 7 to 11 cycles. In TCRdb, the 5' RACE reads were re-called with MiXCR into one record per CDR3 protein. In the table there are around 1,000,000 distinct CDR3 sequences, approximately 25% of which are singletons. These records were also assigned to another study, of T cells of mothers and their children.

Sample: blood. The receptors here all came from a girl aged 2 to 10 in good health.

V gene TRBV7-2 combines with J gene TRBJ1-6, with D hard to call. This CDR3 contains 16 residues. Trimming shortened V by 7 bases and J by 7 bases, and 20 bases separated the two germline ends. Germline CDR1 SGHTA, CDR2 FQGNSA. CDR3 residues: CASNLLTGSKNSPLHF. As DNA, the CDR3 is TGTGCCAGCAACTTGCTGACCGGGTCTAAGAATTCACCCCTCCACTTT.

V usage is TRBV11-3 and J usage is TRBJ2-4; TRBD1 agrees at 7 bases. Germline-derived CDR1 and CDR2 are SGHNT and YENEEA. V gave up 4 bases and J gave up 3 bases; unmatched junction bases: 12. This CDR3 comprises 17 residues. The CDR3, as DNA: TGTGCCAGCAGCTCAAACAGGGGTAATTCATTCAAAAACATTCAGTACTTC. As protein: CASSSNRGNSFKNIQYF.

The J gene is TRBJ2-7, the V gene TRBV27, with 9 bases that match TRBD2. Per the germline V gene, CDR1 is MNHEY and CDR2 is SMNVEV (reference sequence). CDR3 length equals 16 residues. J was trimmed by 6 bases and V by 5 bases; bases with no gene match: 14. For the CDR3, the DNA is TGTGCCAGCAGTCCCGGGATGGGCGGGAGGGCCGGCGAGCAGTACTTC. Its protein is CASSPGMGGRAGEQYF.

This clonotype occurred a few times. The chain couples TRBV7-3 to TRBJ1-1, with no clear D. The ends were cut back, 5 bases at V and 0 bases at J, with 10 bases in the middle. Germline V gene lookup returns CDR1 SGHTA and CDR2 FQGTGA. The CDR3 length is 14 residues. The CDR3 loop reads CASSGLVLNTEAFF. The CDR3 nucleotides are TGTGCCAGCAGCGGGCTGGTGTTGAACACTGAAGCTTTCTTT.

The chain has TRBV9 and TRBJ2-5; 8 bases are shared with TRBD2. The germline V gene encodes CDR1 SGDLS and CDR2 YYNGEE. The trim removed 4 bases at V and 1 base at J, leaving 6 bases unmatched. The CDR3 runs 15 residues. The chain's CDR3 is CASSRGGLTQETQYF. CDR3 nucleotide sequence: TGTGCCAGCAGCCGGGGGGGACTAACCCAAGAGACCCAGTACTTC.

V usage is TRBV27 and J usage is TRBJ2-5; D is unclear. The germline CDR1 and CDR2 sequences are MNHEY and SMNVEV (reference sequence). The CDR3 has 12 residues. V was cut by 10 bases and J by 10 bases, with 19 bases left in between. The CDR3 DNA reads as TGTGCCACCTTTGGGTCATCTAGGGTCCAGTACTTC. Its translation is CATFGSSRVQYF.

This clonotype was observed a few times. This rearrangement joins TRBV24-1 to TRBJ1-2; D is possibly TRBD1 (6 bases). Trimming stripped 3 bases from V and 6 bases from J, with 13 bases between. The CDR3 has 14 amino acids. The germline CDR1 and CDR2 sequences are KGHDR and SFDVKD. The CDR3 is CATSDPGQSDGYTF. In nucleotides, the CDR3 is TGTGCCACCAGTGATCCCGGACAGTCGGATGGCTACACCTTC.

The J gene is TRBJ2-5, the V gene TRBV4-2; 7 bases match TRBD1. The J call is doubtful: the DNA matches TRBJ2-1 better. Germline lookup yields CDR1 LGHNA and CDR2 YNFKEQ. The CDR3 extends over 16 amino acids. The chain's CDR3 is CASSPNAGTVYNEQFF. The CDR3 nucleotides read TGTGCCAGCAGCCCAAATGCCGGGACAGTGTACAATGAGCAGTTCTTC.

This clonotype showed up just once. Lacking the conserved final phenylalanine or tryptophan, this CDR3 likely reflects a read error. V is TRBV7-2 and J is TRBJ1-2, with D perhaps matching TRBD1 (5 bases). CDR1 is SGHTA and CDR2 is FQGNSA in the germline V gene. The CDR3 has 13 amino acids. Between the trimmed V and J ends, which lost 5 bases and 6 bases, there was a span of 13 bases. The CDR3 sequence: CASSPGREDGYTL. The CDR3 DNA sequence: TGTGCCAGCAGCCCCGGCAGGGAGGATGGCTACACCCTC.

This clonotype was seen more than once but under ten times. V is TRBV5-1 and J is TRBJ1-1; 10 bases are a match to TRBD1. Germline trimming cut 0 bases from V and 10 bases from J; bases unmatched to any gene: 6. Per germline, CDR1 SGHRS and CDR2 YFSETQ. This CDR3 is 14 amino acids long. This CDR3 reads CASSLVGTGDIAFF. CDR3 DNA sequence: TGCGCCAGCAGCTTGGTTGGGACAGGGGACATAGCTTTCTTT.

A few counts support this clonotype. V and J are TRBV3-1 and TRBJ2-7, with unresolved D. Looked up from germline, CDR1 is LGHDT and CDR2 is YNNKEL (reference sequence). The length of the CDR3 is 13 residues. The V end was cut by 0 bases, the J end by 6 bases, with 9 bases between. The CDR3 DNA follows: TGTGCCAGCAGCCAAGAGGTAGTGGGCGAGCAGTACTTC. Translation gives CASSQEVVGEQYF.

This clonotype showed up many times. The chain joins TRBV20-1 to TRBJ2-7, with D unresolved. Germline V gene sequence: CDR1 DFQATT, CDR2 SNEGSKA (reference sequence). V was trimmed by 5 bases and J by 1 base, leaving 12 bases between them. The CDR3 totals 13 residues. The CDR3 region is CSAYKDRSYEQYF. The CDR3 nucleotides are TGCAGTGCTTATAAAGACCGGTCCTACGAGCAGTACTTC.

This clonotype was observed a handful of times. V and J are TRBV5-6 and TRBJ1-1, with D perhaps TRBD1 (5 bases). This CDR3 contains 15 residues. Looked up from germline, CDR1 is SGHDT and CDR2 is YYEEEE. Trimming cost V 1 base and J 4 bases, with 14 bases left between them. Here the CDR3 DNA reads TGTGCCAGCAGCTTGATCCGAGGGGAAGGCACTGAAGCTTTCTTT. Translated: CASSLIRGEGTEAFF.

CDR3 in amino acids: CSANGGTDTQYF. CDR3 in DNA: TGCAGTGCCAACGGGGGTACAGATACGCAGTATTTT. The chain carries TRBV20-1 and TRBJ2-3; weak D call: TRBD2 (6 bases). This CDR3 is built from 12 residues. Trimming took 6 bases from V and 3 from J, leaving 10 bases between them. The germline V gene encodes CDR1 DFQATT and CDR2 SNEGSKA (reference sequence).

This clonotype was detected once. CDR3 DNA: TGCAGCTCCGGGACACCCACTGGGAAGCAGTACTTC. Its translation is CSSGTPTGKQYF. This chain uses TRBV29-1 with TRBJ2-5; TRBD1 might be the D (6 bases). V lost 8 bases and J lost 11, with 21 bases in between. This CDR3 is 12 amino acids long. Germline loops: CDR1 SQVTM, CDR2 ANQGSEA.

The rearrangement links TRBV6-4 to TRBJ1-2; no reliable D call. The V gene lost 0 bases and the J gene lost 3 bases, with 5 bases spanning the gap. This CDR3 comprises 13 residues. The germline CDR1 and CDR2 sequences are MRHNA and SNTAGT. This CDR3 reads CASSDSPYYGYTF. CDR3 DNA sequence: TGTGCCAGCAGTGACTCTCCCTACTATGGCTACACCTTC.

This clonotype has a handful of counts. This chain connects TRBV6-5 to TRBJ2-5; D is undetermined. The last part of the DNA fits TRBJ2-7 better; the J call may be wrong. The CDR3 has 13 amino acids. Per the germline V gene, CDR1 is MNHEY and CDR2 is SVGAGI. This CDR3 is CASRDRFIYEQYF. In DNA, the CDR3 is TGTGCCAGCAGGGACCGATTTATCTACGAGCAGTACTTC.

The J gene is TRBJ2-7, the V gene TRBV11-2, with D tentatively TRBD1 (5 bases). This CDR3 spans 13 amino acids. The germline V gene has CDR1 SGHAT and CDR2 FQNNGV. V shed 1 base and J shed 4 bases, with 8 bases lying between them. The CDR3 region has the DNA TGTGCCAGCAGCTTAGCCAGGGAATACGAGCAGTACTTC. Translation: CASSLAREYEQYF.

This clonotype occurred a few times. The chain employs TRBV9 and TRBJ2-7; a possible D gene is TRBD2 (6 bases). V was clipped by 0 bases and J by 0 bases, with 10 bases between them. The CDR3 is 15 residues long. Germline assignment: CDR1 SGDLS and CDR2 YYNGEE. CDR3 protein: CASSVAPGSSYEQYF. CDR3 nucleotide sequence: TGTGCCAGCAGCGTAGCTCCCGGGAGCTCCTACGAGCAGTACTTC.

The DNA for the CDR3 is TGTGCCAGCAGCCGTGTCCTCTACGAGCAGTACTTC. This encodes CASSRVLYEQYF. V gene TRBV28 combines with J gene TRBJ2-5; D is uncertain. The end of the DNA is better explained by TRBJ2-7, so the J call may be wrong. CDR3 size: 12 residues. Germline assignment: CDR1 MDHEN and CDR2 SYDVKM.

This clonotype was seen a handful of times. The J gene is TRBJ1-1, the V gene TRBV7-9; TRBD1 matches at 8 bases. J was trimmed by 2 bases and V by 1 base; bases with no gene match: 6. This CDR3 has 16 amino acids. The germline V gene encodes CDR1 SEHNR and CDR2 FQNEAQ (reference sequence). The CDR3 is CASSLGQGARNTEAFF. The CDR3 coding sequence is TGTGCCAGCAGCTTAGGCCAGGGGGCGAGAAACACTGAAGCTTTCTTT.

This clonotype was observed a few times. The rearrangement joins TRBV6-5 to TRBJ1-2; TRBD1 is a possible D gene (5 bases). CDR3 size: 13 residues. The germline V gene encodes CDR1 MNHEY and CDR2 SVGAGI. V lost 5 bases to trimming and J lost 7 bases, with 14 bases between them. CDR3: CASSPGRAGGYTF. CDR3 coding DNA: TGTGCCAGCAGTCCTGGCAGGGCGGGTGGCTACACCTTC.